This record looks at one T cell receptor (beta chain) sequence and its context. What it binds is not known. This sample was taken from a study of shared clonotypes between healthy human individuals. The V gene's germline CDR1 is MGHDK and CDR2 SYGVNS. Unmatched junction bases numbered 5, after V lost 3 bases and J lost 5 bases. The CDR3 contains 14 residues. Overall study results and limits: Donor clonotype sharing was expected to depend on sequencing depth.

Sequencing used immunoSEQ multiplex PCR; TCRdb keeps in-frame clones, though not all of them. The table lists about 520,000 clones, around 80% of them singletons. Donors were healthy HIV-negative adults without recently reported acute infections or vaccinations. V usage is TRBV25-1 and J usage is TRBJ2-7; 9 bases are shared with TRBD1. This receptor was obtained from a woman aged 40 to 55 in good health. Some clones in this sample may be carry-over from other donors' samples. Source material: PBMCs. The CDR3 region has the DNA TGTGCCAGCAGTGACTTGGGACAGGGCCACGAGCAGTACTTC. This translates into CASSDLGQGHEQYF.